This TCR beta chain was retrieved from a study of T-cell reconstitution after alpha-beta-depleted transplantation in children. Study-wide findings and caveats: Where some patients showed high TCRbeta diversity at day 60, it came from recipient T cells and thymic progenitors that had survived. Where alpha-beta T cells came from about two months after transplant was reportedly several hundred expanded graft clones. At the one-year point after transplant, T-cell counts and TCRbeta diversity were found to come mostly from T cells that had been newly produced.

Preparing the TCRbeta library involved the use of unique molecular identifiers. MiXCR, applied by TCRdb to the PCR reads, yields one record per CDR3 protein. This table has 500,000 to 750,000 distinct CDR3 sequences, approximately 13% appearing once. This CDR3 region has 17 residues. The germline V gene has CDR1 LNHNV and CDR2 YYDKDF (reference sequence). V gave up 0 bases and J gave up 5 bases; unmatched junction bases: 5. In regard to this clonotype: Its antigen is undetermined.

This specimen was PBMCs, mostly from graft donor cells, taken 360 days after TCRalphabeta/CD19-depleted stem cell transplant. V is TRBV15 and J is TRBJ2-2; TRBD2 aligns across 11 bases. This clonotype originated in a male patient younger than 18 who had a stem cell transplant for acute myeloid leukemia, so the T cells may come from the graft donor. The CDR3, as DNA: TGTGCCACCAGCAGAGATACTAGCGGGAGACGAACCGGGGAGCTGTTTTTT. Protein product: CATSRDTSGRRTGELFF. Drawing the rest from reference TRBV15 and TRBJ2-2, the complete variable domain is DAMVIQNPRYQVTQFGKPVTLSCSQTLNHNVMYWYQQKSSQAPKLLFHYYDKDFNNEADTPDNFQSRRPNTSFCFLDIRSPGLGDTAMYLCATSRDTSGRRTGELFFGEGSRLTVL.